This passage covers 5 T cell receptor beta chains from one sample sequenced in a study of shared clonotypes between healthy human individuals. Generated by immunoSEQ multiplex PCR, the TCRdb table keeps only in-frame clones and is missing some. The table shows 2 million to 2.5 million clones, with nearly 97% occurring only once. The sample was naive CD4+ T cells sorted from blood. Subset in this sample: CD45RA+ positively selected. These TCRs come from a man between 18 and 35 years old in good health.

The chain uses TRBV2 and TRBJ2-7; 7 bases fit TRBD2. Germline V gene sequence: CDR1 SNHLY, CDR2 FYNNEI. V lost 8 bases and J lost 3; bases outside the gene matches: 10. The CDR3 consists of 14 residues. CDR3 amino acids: CASAVGLGFYEQYF. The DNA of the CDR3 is TGTGCCAGCGCAGTAGGACTAGGGTTCTACGAGCAGTACTTC.

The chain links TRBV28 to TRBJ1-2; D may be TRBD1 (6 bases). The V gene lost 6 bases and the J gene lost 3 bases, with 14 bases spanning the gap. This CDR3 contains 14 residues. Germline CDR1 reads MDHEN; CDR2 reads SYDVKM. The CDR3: CASRTQGGDYGYTF. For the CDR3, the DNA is TGTGCCAGCAGAACACAGGGAGGGGACTATGGCTACACCTTC.

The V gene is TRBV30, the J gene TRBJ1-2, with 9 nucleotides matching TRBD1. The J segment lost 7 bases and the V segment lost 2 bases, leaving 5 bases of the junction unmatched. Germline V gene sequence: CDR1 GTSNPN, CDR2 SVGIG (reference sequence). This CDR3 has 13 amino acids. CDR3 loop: CAWSLGDRVGYTF. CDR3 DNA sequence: TGTGCCTGGAGTTTAGGGGACAGGGTTGGCTACACCTTC.

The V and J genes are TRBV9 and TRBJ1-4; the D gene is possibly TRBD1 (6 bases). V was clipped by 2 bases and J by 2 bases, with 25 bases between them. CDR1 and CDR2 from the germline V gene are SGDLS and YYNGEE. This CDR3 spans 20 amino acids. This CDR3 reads CASSVSGHMAGSATNEKLFF. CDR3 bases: TGTGCCAGCAGCGTTTCGGGACATATGGCTGGGAGTGCGACTAATGAAAAACTGTTTTTT.

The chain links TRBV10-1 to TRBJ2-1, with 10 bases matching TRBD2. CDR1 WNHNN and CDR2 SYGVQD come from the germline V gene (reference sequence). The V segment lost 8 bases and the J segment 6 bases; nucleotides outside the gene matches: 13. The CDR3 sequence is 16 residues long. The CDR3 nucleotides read TGCGCCAGCTCGACCGCCGGGACTAGCGTCGTCAATGAGCAGTTCTTC. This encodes CASSTAGTSVVNEQFF.